This TCR beta chain was identified during a study of cytomegalovirus exposure and HLA in healthy donors. The study, taken as a whole, reports: TRBV6-2, TRBV6-3 and other indistinguishable V segments were excluded.

13 Jbeta primers and 60 Vbeta primers were used for the PCR. In the authors' workflow: An analysis performed later counted roughly 80 million unique TCR beta chains (approximately 11 million of them shared). Profiling relied on immunoSEQ multiplex PCR, and the TCRdb table lists in-frame clones only, not all of them. D and trimming were read from the DNA, whereas the V and J calls and clone size are those reported in that table. The sample carries about 200,000 clones, roughly 79% recorded once. Note on this clone: Its antigen remains unknown.

The CDR3 runs 17 residues. V was cut by 4 bases and J by 0 bases, with 13 bases left in between. Per germline, CDR1 MDHEN and CDR2 SYDVKM. This receptor was identified in a man between 18 and 29 years old in good health and CMV-seronegative. The chain carries TRBV28 and TRBJ2-6; D possibly corresponds to TRBD1 (6 bases). The source material was PBMCs. The CDR3 reads CASSYGQPPSGANVLTF. The CDR3 nucleotides read TGTGCCAGCAGTTATGGACAGCCCCCCTCTGGGGCCAACGTCCTGACTTTC.